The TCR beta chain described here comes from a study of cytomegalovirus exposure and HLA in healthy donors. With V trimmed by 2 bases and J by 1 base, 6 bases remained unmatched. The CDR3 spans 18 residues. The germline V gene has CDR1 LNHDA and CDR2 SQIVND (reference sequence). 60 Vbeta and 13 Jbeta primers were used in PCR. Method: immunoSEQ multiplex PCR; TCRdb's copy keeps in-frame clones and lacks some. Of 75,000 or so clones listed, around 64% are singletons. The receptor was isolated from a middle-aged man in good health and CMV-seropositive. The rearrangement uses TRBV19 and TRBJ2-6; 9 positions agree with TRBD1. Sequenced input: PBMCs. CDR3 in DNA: TGTGCCAGTAGTATAAGGGGACAGGGAATATCTGGGGCCAACGTCCTGACTTTC. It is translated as CASSIRGQGISGANVLTF.